This T cell receptor (beta chain) derives from a study of blood T cell repertoires in COVID-19. Overall study: Researchers got acute and convalescent COVID-19 samples from the United States, Italy and Spain. From T cells, B-cell-depleted T cells, or PBMCs came the material, which was cDNA or gDNA.

This clone is a singleton in its sample. As processed by the authors: Amplification from reference gene primers served as the basis for estimated nucleated cell counts. Libraries were prepared by immunoSEQ multiplex PCR; TCRdb keeps only in-frame clonotypes and omits some of them. That table gives V, J and clone size, and the DNA gave D and trimming. The sample consists of around 200,000 clones, about 86% of them appearing once. This CDR3 has 14 residues. Germline V gene data show CDR1 as SEHNR and CDR2 as FQNEAQ (reference sequence). Deletions cut 1 base from V and 1 base from J, with 7 bases between.

The TCR originated in a man between 70 and 80 years old with active or convalescent COVID-19. The chain employs TRBV7-9 and TRBJ1-1; D call uncertain. Sequenced material: peripheral blood. The CDR3 reads CASSLVTTNTEAFF. CDR3 bases: TGTGCCAGCAGCTTAGTGACAACGAACACTGAAGCTTTCTTT.